These 21 T cell receptor beta chains were all obtained from the same sample, sequenced in a study of T cell clonality in common variable immunodeficiency. Sequencing was performed with immunoSEQ multiplex PCR; in TCRdb, only in-frame clones are kept and a portion is missing. The sample presents about 34,000 clones, none singletons. The specimen was peripheral blood mononuclear cells. The receptor set was obtained from a person aged 18 to 75 in good health.

This clone was detected only a few times. Sequencing ends 3 residues short of the CDR3 end; the germline J gene provides the rest. V gene TRBV25-1 combines with J gene TRBJ2-2; 10 bases are a match to TRBD1. V lost 4 bases, J lost 0 bases, and 2 bases stayed unmatched. The CDR3 extends over 16 amino acids. The germline V gene has CDR1 MGHDK and CDR2 SYGVNS. CDR3 DNA, as far as it was read: TGTGCCAGCAGTGTTGGACAGGGGGCGAACACCGGGGAG. The encoded protein is CASSVGQGANTGE. The entire CDR3 sequence reads CASSVGQGANTGELFF.

This clone was observed at least ten times. The sequenced CDR3 bases are TGTGCCAGCAGCTTAGGAGGGGGCGCGTATGGC. It yields the protein CASSLGGGAYG. The CDR3, in full, reads CASSLGGGAYGYTF. This sequence joins TRBV7-2 and TRBJ1-2; TRBD1 matches 7 bases. The sequenced fragment ends 3 residues before the CDR3 boundary, so the rest is inferred from the germline J gene. Unmatched junction bases numbered 4, after V lost 1 base and J lost 5 bases. There are 14 residues in the CDR3. CDR1 is SGHTA, CDR2 FQGNSA, per germline.

This clone was detected many times. The read ends 3 residues before the CDR3 terminus; that terminus is restored from the germline J gene. The chain is built from TRBV7-9 and TRBJ1-6; a possible D gene is TRBD1 (5 bases). V lost 2 bases and J 7 bases, leaving 6 bases between the germline ends. The CDR3 covers 13 residues. In germline, CDR1 is SEHNR, CDR2 FQNEAQ (reference sequence). The CDR3 sequence: CASSLRGNSPLHF. The covered CDR3 bases are TGTGCCAGCAGCTTACGGGGGAATTCACCC.

This clone occurred a few times. Sequencing ends 3 residues short of the CDR3 end; the germline J gene provides the rest. The rearrangement joins TRBV30 to TRBJ1-2; 12 positions agree with TRBD1. Germline V CDR1 and CDR2: GTSNPN, SVGIG (reference sequence). The V gene end was trimmed by 4 bases and the J gene end by 7 bases; junction bases not matched to a gene: 7. This CDR3 spans 14 amino acids. CDR3 amino acids: CAWKPWDRGPGYTF. CDR3 DNA (partial): TGTGCCTGGAAACCCTGGGACAGGGGGCCTGGC.

This clone came up many times. The CDR3 end falls 3 residues outside the read, so it is completed with the germline J gene. The genes are TRBV18 and TRBJ2-3; 7 nucleotides line up with TRBD2. The CDR3 has 16 amino acids. Looked up from germline, CDR1 is KGHSH and CDR2 is LQKENI. Trimming took 3 bases from V and 5 from J; bases not matched to a gene: 11. This chain's CDR3 is CASSPSNGLVGDTQYF. The sequenced part of the CDR3 DNA is TGTGCCAGCTCACCGTCAAACGGACTAGTGGGAGATACG.

Many counts were recorded for this clone. The read halts 3 residues ahead of the CDR3 end, with the missing end drawn from the germline J gene. The chain is built from TRBV7-8 and TRBJ2-5, with D possibly matching TRBD1 (6 bases). CDR1 is SGHVS and CDR2 is FQNEAQ in the germline V gene. V was cut by 2 bases and J by 2 bases, with 9 bases left in between. CDR3 length equals 14 residues. CDR3 sequence: CASSLTGRQETQYF. The covered CDR3 bases are TGTGCCAGCAGCTTAACAGGGCGACAAGAGACC.

At least ten counts were recorded for this clone. The CDR3 end lies 3 residues beyond the end of the read and is filled in from the germline J gene. V gene TRBV30 combines with J gene TRBJ2-1; possibly TRBD1 for D (6 bases). V lost 0 bases, J lost 6 bases, and 9 bases lay in between. This CDR3 is 13 amino acids long. Per germline, CDR1 GTSNPN and CDR2 SVGIG (reference sequence). Incomplete CDR3 DNA: TGTGCCTGGAGTGTAGGGGGTTTCAATGAG. It specifies CAWSVGGFNE. The entire CDR3 is CAWSVGGFNEQFF.

Ten or more counts support this clone. The CDR3 is cut off 3 residues early in the read; its end comes from the germline J gene. The genes are TRBV7-2 and TRBJ1-2, with D possibly TRBD1 on 6 matching bases. Germline CDR1 is SGHTA and CDR2 is FQGNSA. The CDR3 is made up of 15 amino acids. Trimming took 3 bases from V and 5 from J, leaving 16 bases between them. CDR3 DNA (partial): TGTGCCAGCAGCTTTTCCGGGACAAAAGAATATGGC. This gives the protein CASSFSGTKEYG. The whole CDR3 sequence is CASSFSGTKEYGYTF.

This clone was observed at least ten times. Read data end 3 residues before the CDR3 end; the end is taken from the germline J gene. The chain joins TRBV18 to TRBJ1-1; 7 nucleotides line up with TRBD1. The CDR3 covers 12 residues. Germline V gene data show CDR1 as KGHSH and CDR2 as LQKENI. CDR3 DNA, as far as it was read: TGTGCCAGCTCCCGTGACAGGGAACGA. Amino acids: CASSRDRER. The whole CDR3 sequence reads CASSRDRERAFF.

This clone has ten or more counts. The CDR3 is cut off 3 residues early in the read; its end comes from the germline J gene. The genes are TRBV20-1 and TRBJ1-4; D not resolved. This CDR3 contains 17 residues. Trimming removed 1 base from V and 4 bases from J, with 19 bases in between. Germline lookup yields CDR1 DFQATT and CDR2 SNEGSKA (reference sequence). The DNA read from the CDR3 is TGCAGTGCTAGAGTTCTAACAGCCGATTCGATTAATGAAAAA. Protein sequence: CSARVLTADSINEK. The full CDR3 is CSARVLTADSINEKLFF.

This clone was observed at least ten times. The CDR3 region is CASSGDSRASGANVLTF. CDR3 DNA (partial): TGCGCCAGCAGCGGGGACAGCAGAGCCTCTGGGGCCAACGTC. The chain employs TRBV5-1 and TRBJ2-6, with 7 bases that match TRBD1. The read is 3 residues too short to cover the CDR3 end, so that end is filled in from the germline J gene. CDR1 is SGHRS and CDR2 is YFSETQ in the germline V gene. The V segment lost 4 bases and the J segment 0 bases; nucleotides outside the gene matches: 7. The CDR3 has 17 amino acids. Full variable domain (remainder filled in from reference TRBV5-1 and TRBJ2-6): KAGVTQTPRYLIKTRGQQVTLSCSPISGHRSVSWYQQTPGQGLQFLFEYFSETQRNKGNFPGRFSGRQFSNSRSEMNVSTLELGDSALYLCASSGDSRASGANVLTFGAGSRLTVL.

This clone was counted ten times or more. The read terminates 3 residues ahead of where the CDR3 ends, so the germline J gene completes it. V usage is TRBV5-4 and J usage is TRBJ1-2; maybe TRBD1 (6 bases). The CDR3 consists of 13 residues. Germline V gene sequence: CDR1 SGHNT, CDR2 YYREEE (reference sequence). V lost 5 bases and J 5 bases, leaving 13 bases between the germline ends. CDR3 region: CASRWTAGYGYTF. The CDR3 DNA, read in part, is TGTGCCAGCAGATGGACAGCTGGTTATGGC.

In its sample, this clone was seen many times. The read comes to an end 3 residues before the CDR3 does, leaving the germline J gene to fill in the end. The chain uses TRBV5-1 and TRBJ2-7, with TRBD1 as a possible D gene (5 bases). Germline CDR1 SGHRS, CDR2 YFSETQ. V was shortened by 0 bases and J by 3 bases, with 7 bases between the two germline ends. The CDR3 has 13 residues. The sequenced part of the CDR3 DNA is TGCGCCAGCAGCTTGGCAGGGATCTACGAG. Translated, it gives CASSLAGIYE. The entire CDR3 sequence reads CASSLAGIYEQYF.

This clone occurred many times. The read ends 3 residues early relative to the CDR3; the germline J gene fills the gap. The genes are TRBV19 and TRBJ1-5, with D maybe TRBD1 (5 bases). The germline V and J ends were trimmed by 3 bases and 6 bases, with 21 bases remaining between them. Per germline, CDR1 LNHDA and CDR2 SQIVND (reference sequence). This CDR3 is built from 17 residues. The CDR3: CASSIRRGEYGSQPQHF. CDR3 bases read: TGTGCCAGTAGTATTCGTCGAGGGGAGTACGGCTCTCAGCCC. Combining the CDR3 with reference TRBV19 and TRBJ1-5 gives the whole variable domain DGGITQSPKYLFRKEGQNVTLSCEQNLNHDAMYWYRQDPGQGLRLIYYSQIVNDFQKGDIAEGYSVSREKKESFPLTVTSAQKNPTAFYLCASSIRRGEYGSQPQHFGDGTRLSIL.

This clone came up many times. The read ends 3 residues early relative to the CDR3; the germline J gene fills the gap. J is TRBJ1-4 and V is TRBV30; TRBD1 is a possible D gene (6 bases). Germline V gene data show CDR1 as GTSNPN and CDR2 as SVGIG (reference sequence). The CDR3 length is 13 residues. The V end lost 3 bases, the J end lost 6 bases, and 11 bases lay between the germline ends. The CDR3 bases that were read are TGTGCCTGGAGACAAGGGGGAGATGAAAAA. It is translated as CAWRQGGDEK. The whole CDR3 protein reads CAWRQGGDEKLFF.

Ten or more counts support this clone. The read halts 3 residues ahead of the CDR3 end, with the missing end drawn from the germline J gene. The gene calls are TRBV13 and TRBJ2-7; no firm D call. This CDR3 comprises 13 residues. The V gene's germline CDR1 is PRHDT and CDR2 FYEKMQ (reference sequence). Trimming took 2 bases from V and 3 from J, leaving 8 bases between them. This CDR3 is CASSLNQDYEQYF. The DNA read from the CDR3 is TGTGCCAGCAGCTTAAATCAGGACTACGAG.

This clone was seen at least ten times. With the read ending 3 residues before the CDR3 end, the germline J gene is used to fill in that end. This chain joins TRBV5-1 and TRBJ1-4; 12 bases fit TRBD1. Trimming removed 4 bases from V and 8 bases from J; junction bases left unmatched: 15. CDR3 length: 18 residues. Per the germline V gene, CDR1 is SGHRS and CDR2 is YFSETQ. The sequenced CDR3 bases are TGCGCCAGCAGCCCGCAGCCGGGACAGGGGGCCATTGGGGAAAAA. Residues: CASSPQPGQGAIGEK. The whole CDR3 sequence is CASSPQPGQGAIGEKLFF.

This clone has at least ten counts. The read ends 3 residues shy of where the CDR3 ends; the end is completed using the germline J gene. The V and J genes are TRBV5-1 and TRBJ2-1; 7 bases match TRBD1. The J segment lost 6 bases and the V segment lost 3 bases, leaving 0 bases of the junction unmatched. The CDR3 runs to 12 residues. Per the germline V gene, CDR1 is SGHRS and CDR2 is YFSETQ. Partial CDR3 DNA: TGCGCCAGCAGCTACAGGGGCAATGAG. It codes for CASSYRGNE. The entire CDR3 reads CASSYRGNEQFF. Using reference TRBV5-1 and TRBJ2-1 for the parts outside the CDR3, the full variable domain is KAGVTQTPRYLIKTRGQQVTLSCSPISGHRSVSWYQQTPGQGLQFLFEYFSETQRNKGNFPGRFSGRQFSNSRSEMNVSTLELGDSALYLCASSYRGNEQFFGPGTRLTVL.

In this sample, this clone turned up many times. The read ends 3 residues before the CDR3 terminus; that terminus is restored from the germline J gene. This chain links TRBV5-4 with TRBJ2-7; TRBD2 matches 9 bases. The CDR3 is 15 amino acids. V was clipped by 2 bases and J by 2 bases; unmatched bases: 5. Germline CDR1 reads SGHNT; CDR2 reads YYREEE (reference sequence). The covered CDR3 bases are TGTGCCAGCAGCTTCTGGACTAGCGACCCCTACGAG. Its protein product is CASSFWTSDPYE. The full CDR3 is CASSFWTSDPYEQYF.

This clone showed up many times. The missing CDR3 end, 3 residues past where the read stops, is filled in from the germline J gene. V usage is TRBV5-3 and J usage is TRBJ1-2; no definite D call. TRBV5-3 is marked as an open reading frame, function uncertain. There are 17 residues in the CDR3. V lost 0 bases and J 4 bases, leaving 19 bases between the germline ends. The covered CDR3 bases are TGTGCCAGAAGCTTGGCCGTGCGGGTACGGGTGGGCTATGGC. Translation gives CARSLAVRVRVGYG. The entire CDR3 protein reads CARSLAVRVRVGYGYTF.

This clone showed up many times. The CDR3 end is not reached by the read, which stops 3 residues before it; the germline J gene fills it in. The chain employs TRBV7-9 and TRBJ1-3; D uncertain. CDR1 and CDR2 (germline): SEHNR, FQNEAQ (reference sequence). V lost 4 bases and J lost 4, with 8 bases in between. This CDR3 region has 13 residues. The CDR3: CASSSLQGNTIYF. The sequenced CDR3 bases are TGTGCCAGCAGCTCTCTTCAGGGAAACACC.